Below, 8 T cell receptor beta chains from the same sample are listed, as sequenced in a study of blood T cell repertoires in COVID-19. Data came from immunoSEQ multiplex PCR; TCRdb stores just in-frame clones and leaves some out. The table lists roughly 300,000 clones, 92% of them singletons, with about a fifth in the top ten. Input material: PBMCs or T cells enriched from blood (not recorded which). These receptors were obtained from a woman in her twenties or thirties who had recovered from COVID-19.

This clone was counted once. The chain combines TRBV10-3 with TRBJ1-2; D gene uncertain. Trimming removed 4 bases at V and 6 bases at J, with 12 bases between. The germline CDR1 and CDR2 sequences are ENHRY and SYGVKD. The CDR3 sequence is 13 residues long. The CDR3 sequence is CAISVGRFNGYTF. CDR3 bases: TGTGCCATCAGTGTCGGCAGGTTCAATGGCTACACCTTC.

This chain links TRBV7-2 with TRBJ1-4; 7 nucleotides match TRBD1. The CDR3 contains 15 residues. CDR1 is SGHTA, CDR2 FQGNSA, per germline. V shed 5 bases, J shed 4 bases, and the junction held 7 bases outside the gene matches. The CDR3 sequence: CASSPRQGNNEKLFF. In DNA, the CDR3 is TGTGCCAGCAGCCCCCGACAGGGAAATAATGAAAAACTGTTTTTT.

The chain is built from TRBV7-2 and TRBJ2-5, with 7 bases aligning to TRBD2. Germline lookup yields CDR1 SGHTA and CDR2 FQGNSA. There are 14 residues in the CDR3. The junction had 5 bases not matched to a gene; V was cut back by 2 bases and J by 5 bases. The chain's CDR3 is CASSLNGGMETQYF. The CDR3 nucleotides are TGTGCCAGCAGCTTAAACGGGGGGATGGAGACCCAGTACTTC.

The chain carries TRBV20-1 and TRBJ1-3; tentative D call: TRBD1 (6 bases). CDR1 DFQATT and CDR2 SNEGSKA come from the germline V gene (reference sequence). Trimming left V 3 bases short and J 0 bases short, with 12 bases between. The CDR3 runs 15 residues. For the CDR3, the DNA is TGCAGTGCTAGTCCCACAGGGAACTCTGGAAACACCATATATTTT. Protein product: CSASPTGNSGNTIYF.

J is TRBJ1-5 and V is TRBV28; tentatively, D is TRBD1 (6 bases). With 9 bases removed from V and 7 bases from J, the gap between germline ends came to 16 bases. The length of the CDR3 is 13 residues. Germline V gene sequence: CDR1 MDHEN, CDR2 SYDVKM. In DNA, the CDR3 is TGTGCCAGTAGGGGCAGGGGCCCGCAGCCCCAGCATTTT. Protein product: CASRGRGPQPQHF.

DNA of the CDR3: TGCAGCGTTGGAAAAAGACTAGCGGGAGTAAGAGAGCAGTACTTC. It codes for CSVGKRLAGVREQYF. The chain couples TRBV29-1 to TRBJ2-7; 12 bases are a match to TRBD2. V lost 4 bases to trimming and J lost 7 bases; unmatched junction nucleotides: 11. The germline V gene encodes CDR1 SQVTM and CDR2 ANQGSEA. The CDR3 sequence is 15 residues long.

The chain employs TRBV5-1 and TRBJ2-7, with D maybe TRBD1 (6 bases). Trimming took 3 bases from V and 4 from J, leaving 11 bases between them. From germline, CDR1 is SGHRS and CDR2 YFSETQ. The CDR3 covers 13 residues. The CDR3 DNA follows: TGCGCCAGCAGCTCAGAGAGGGGGTACGAGCAGTACTTC. Protein product: CASSSERGYEQYF. Full variable domain (outside the CDR3, taken from reference TRBV5-1 and TRBJ2-7): KAGVTQTPRYLIKTRGQQVTLSCSPISGHRSVSWYQQTPGQGLQFLFEYFSETQRNKGNFPGRFSGRQFSNSRSEMNVSTLELGDSALYLCASSSERGYEQYFGPGTRLTVT.

This rearrangement joins TRBV4-2 to TRBJ2-7; 10 bases map to TRBD2. Trimming cost V 0 bases and J 4 bases; bases outside gene matches: 3. The germline CDR1 and CDR2 sequences are LGHNA and YNFKEQ. The CDR3 loop spans 15 amino acids. CDR3 protein: CASSQDLAGAYEQYF. CDR3 nucleotides: TGTGCCAGCAGCCAAGATCTAGCGGGAGCGTACGAGCAGTACTTC.